The 23 T cell receptor beta chains in this list originate from one sample, sequenced in a study of blood T cell repertoires in COVID-19. The data were produced by immunoSEQ multiplex PCR, yet TCRdb's version contains in-frame clones alone and is incomplete. The sample includes about 100,000 clones, 80% to 90% of them seen just once. The sequenced sample was peripheral blood. All receptors derive from a man older than 75 with acute or convalescent COVID-19.

This sequence joins TRBV4-2 and TRBJ2-5; weak D call: TRBD1 (6 bases). Trimming removed 0 bases at V and 5 bases at J, with 13 bases between. In germline, CDR1 is LGHNA, CDR2 YNFKEQ. CDR3 length: 15 amino acids. CDR3 sequence (DNA): TGTGCCAGCAGCCAAGATGGACAGAAGGACGAGACCCAGTACTTC. It is translated as CASSQDGQKDETQYF.

This chain uses TRBV6-5 with TRBJ2-2, with D possibly matching TRBD2 (6 bases). The CDR3 consists of 13 residues. Trimming cost V 6 bases and J 6 bases, with 11 bases left between them. Germline-derived CDR1 and CDR2 are MNHEY and SVGAGI. The CDR3 sequence: CASRSPGAGELFF. Written as DNA, the CDR3 is TGTGCCAGCAGATCCCCGGGGGCCGGGGAGCTGTTTTTT.

CDR3 in DNA: TGTGCCAGCAGTTACACTGGTAGGAGCACTGAAGCTTTCTTT. It yields the protein CASSYTGRSTEAFF. The J gene is TRBJ1-1, the V gene TRBV6-2 or TRBV6-3; D uncertain. CDR3 size: 14 residues. With 2 bases removed from V and 4 bases from J, the gap between germline ends came to 11 bases. CDR1 MNHEY and CDR2 SVGEGT come from the germline V gene.

A single count supports this clone. V is TRBV7-2 and J is TRBJ1-3, with D uncertain. This CDR3 contains 13 residues. V gave up 5 bases and J gave up 3 bases, with 8 bases separating them. From germline, CDR1 is SGHTA and CDR2 FQGNSA. CDR3 bases: TGTGCCAGCAGCCTATCGGGTGGAAACACCATATATTTT. Residues: CASSLSGGNTIYF.

The J gene is TRBJ1-2, the V gene TRBV10-3; no reliable D call. The CDR3 length is 14 residues. The ends were cut back, 0 bases at V and 5 bases at J, with 10 bases in the middle. Germline V gives CDR1 ENHRY, CDR2 SYGVKD. CDR3 bases: TGTGCCATCAGTGAGTCGTTGGAGGCGTATGGCTACACCTTC. Protein sequence: CAISESLEAYGYTF.

This chain links TRBV29-1 with TRBJ2-1; TRBD2 matches 9 bases. With 5 bases clipped from V and 6 bases from J, the junction kept 5 bases outside the gene matches. CDR3 length equals 13 residues. Germline V lookup: CDR1 SQVTM, CDR2 ANQGSEA. The CDR3 loop is CSVLREGRNEQFF. The CDR3 DNA sequence: TGCAGCGTTCTGCGGGAGGGCCGCAATGAGCAGTTCTTC.

V and J are TRBV28 and TRBJ2-2, with D possibly TRBD2 on 7 matching bases. V was clipped by 6 bases and J by 2 bases, with 13 bases between them. The germline V gene encodes CDR1 MDHEN and CDR2 SYDVKM. This CDR3 spans 15 amino acids. This chain's CDR3 is CASRLGGVNTGELFF. In DNA, the CDR3 is TGTGCCAGCAGACTAGGGGGGGTCAACACCGGGGAGCTGTTTTTT.

The table lists this clone with a count of one. The chain links TRBV7-6 to TRBJ2-1, with TRBD2 identical over 8 bases. The CDR3 sequence is 14 residues long. Germline assignment: CDR1 SGHVS and CDR2 FNYEAQ. V lost 5 bases to trimming and J lost 0 bases; unmatched junction nucleotides: 0. The CDR3 DNA reads as TGTGCCAGCAGCCGGGGGGGCTCCTACAATGAGCAGTTCTTC. Protein: CASSRGGSYNEQFF.

This clone was detected only a few times. V and J are TRBV5-4 and TRBJ2-3; D possibly corresponds to TRBD2 (7 bases). The CDR3 runs to 15 residues. Trimming removed 1 base at V and 2 bases at J, with 11 bases between. Germline values: CDR1 SGHNT, CDR2 YYREEE (reference sequence). CDR3 DNA: TGTGCCAGCAGCTTGATTGGGGGGGCCACAGATACGCAGTATTTT. As protein: CASSLIGGATDTQYF.

The chain couples TRBV7-3 to TRBJ2-2, with TRBD2 identical over 12 bases. This CDR3 contains 16 residues. Trimming removed 5 bases from V and 6 bases from J; junction bases left unmatched: 7. The germline gives CDR1 SGHTA, CDR2 FQGTGA. The CDR3 DNA reads as TGTGCCAGCAGCCCCCGACTAGCGGGAGTGTCCGGGGAGCTGTTTTTT. Translation gives CASSPRLAGVSGELFF.

The chain recombines TRBV6-5 with TRBJ2-2; no clear D gene. The CDR3 has 13 amino acids. Germline V CDR1 and CDR2: MNHEY, SVGAGI. The germline V and J ends were trimmed by 2 bases and 3 bases, with 4 bases remaining between them. Here the CDR3 DNA reads TGTGCCAGCAGTTACCATCACACCGGGGAGCTGTTTTTT. Amino acid sequence: CASSYHHTGELFF.

This clone appeared a few times. The rearrangement uses TRBV28 and TRBJ1-5, with D possibly matching TRBD1 (6 bases). Per germline, CDR1 MDHEN and CDR2 SYDVKM. V was clipped by 5 bases and J by 0 bases, with 11 bases between them. The CDR3 has 15 amino acids. CDR3 coding DNA: TGTGCCAGCAGTCCTTGGACAGATAGCAATCAGCCCCAGCATTTT. Its translation is CASSPWTDSNQPQHF.

The chain has TRBV11-2 and TRBJ2-5; 8 bases fit TRBD1. Trimming cost V 3 bases and J 4 bases; bases outside gene matches: 4. There are 14 residues in the CDR3. Per the germline V gene, CDR1 is SGHAT and CDR2 is FQNNGV. The CDR3 region is CASSLARGPETQYF. CDR3 sequence (DNA): TGTGCCAGCAGCTTGGCCAGGGGGCCAGAGACCCAGTACTTC.

The V gene is TRBV7-6, the J gene TRBJ2-2; D is perhaps TRBD2 (6 bases). The CDR3 length is 15 residues. The germline V gene encodes CDR1 SGHVS and CDR2 FNYEAQ. V was trimmed by 3 bases and J by 5 bases, leaving 13 bases between them. CDR3 sequence: CASSLGTPGTGELFF. The CDR3 DNA is TGTGCCAGCAGCTTGGGGACTCCGGGGACCGGGGAGCTGTTTTTT.

The rearrangement joins TRBV15 to TRBJ2-7; 7 nucleotides agree with TRBD1. The CDR3 loop spans 15 amino acids. V trimming: 0 bases; J trimming: 5 bases; junction bases outside the gene matches: 7. Germline lookup yields CDR1 LNHNV and CDR2 YYDKDF (reference sequence). The CDR3 DNA reads as TGTGCCACCAGCAGAGATCTACAGGGGATCGACGAGCAGTACTTC. It specifies CATSRDLQGIDEQYF.

This chain joins TRBV5-1 and TRBJ2-7; tentative D call: TRBD2 (5 bases). Germline loops: CDR1 SGHRS, CDR2 YFSETQ. The CDR3 covers 13 residues. The V end lost 1 base, the J end lost 3 bases, and 8 bases lay between the germline ends. CDR3 loop: CASSLLSGYEQYF. Here the CDR3 DNA reads TGCGCCAGCAGCTTGCTGAGCGGCTACGAGCAGTACTTC. The complete variable domain, with remaining parts taken from reference TRBV5-1 and TRBJ2-7, reads KAGVTQTPRYLIKTRGQQVTLSCSPISGHRSVSWYQQTPGQGLQFLFEYFSETQRNKGNFPGRFSGRQFSNSRSEMNVSTLELGDSALYLCASSLLSGYEQYFGPGTRLTVT.

The chain couples TRBV14 to TRBJ2-1; D possibly corresponds to TRBD2 (5 bases). Germline V CDR1 and CDR2: SGHDN, FVKESK. This CDR3 region has 14 residues. The V gene lost 2 bases and the J gene lost 6 bases, with 11 bases spanning the gap. CDR3 protein: CASSQTGSFNEQFF. Written as DNA, the CDR3 is TGTGCCAGCAGCCAAACTGGGAGTTTCAATGAGCAGTTCTTC. The full variable domain, completed using reference TRBV14 and TRBJ2-1, is EAGVTQFPSHSVIEKGQTVTLRCDPISGHDNLYWYRRVMGKEIKFLLHFVKESKQDESGMPNNRFLAERTGGTYSTLKVQPAELEDSGVYFCASSQTGSFNEQFFGPGTRLTVL.

The rearrangement uses TRBV10-2 and TRBJ2-1; tentatively, D is TRBD1 (6 bases). The germline V and J ends were trimmed by 7 bases and 6 bases, with 22 bases remaining between them. This CDR3 comprises 16 residues. CDR1 and CDR2 from the germline V gene are WSHSY and SAAADI. CDR3 in DNA: TGCGCCAGCACCCCCACTCCGGGCAGGGGTAGCAATGAGCAGTTCTTC. Translating gives CASTPTPGRGSNEQFF.

J is TRBJ2-5 and V is TRBV19, with 8 nucleotides matching TRBD2. This CDR3 spans 17 amino acids. With V trimmed by 3 bases and J by 5 bases, 14 bases remained unmatched. In germline, CDR1 is LNHDA, CDR2 SQIVND (reference sequence). CDR3 sequence reads: CASSITGTGGPSETQYF. The DNA for the CDR3 is TGTGCCAGTAGTATTACGGGGACGGGAGGGCCGTCTGAGACCCAGTACTTC.

The chain joins TRBV6-5 to TRBJ2-2, with TRBD2 identical over 9 bases. CDR3 length: 15 amino acids. Germline V gives CDR1 MNHEY, CDR2 SVGAGI. V shed 4 bases, J shed 6 bases, and the junction held 6 bases outside the gene matches. CDR3 in DNA: TGTGCCAGCAGTTTGGGACTAGCCTCCGCCGGGGAGCTGTTTTTT. This sequence encodes CASSLGLASAGELFF.

This chain connects TRBV5-4 to TRBJ2-4; possibly TRBD2 for D (7 bases). V lost 4 bases and J lost 5, with 13 bases in between. Germline lookup yields CDR1 SGHNT and CDR2 YYREEE (reference sequence). The CDR3 loop spans 14 amino acids. This CDR3 is CASSPKGGENIQYF. CDR3 sequence (DNA): TGTGCCAGCAGCCCAAAAGGGGGGGAAAACATTCAGTACTTC.

This sequence joins TRBV4-3 and TRBJ1-4; TRBD1 agrees at 8 bases. J lost 3 bases, V lost 2 bases, and 5 bases had no gene match. The CDR3 length is 16 residues. CDR1 LGHNA and CDR2 YSLEER come from the germline V gene. The CDR3 nucleotides are TGCGCCAGCAGCCAACATCCGACAGGGGCTAATGAAAAACTGTTTTTT. Amino acids: CASSQHPTGANEKLFF.

Only a few counts were recorded for this clone. The chain uses TRBV30 and TRBJ1-3; a possible D gene is TRBD1 (5 bases). CDR1 and CDR2 from the germline V gene are GTSNPN and SVGIG (reference sequence). The CDR3 sequence is 12 residues long. The V gene lost 0 bases and the J gene lost 12 bases, with 12 bases spanning the gap. DNA for the CDR3: TGTGCCTGGAGTGTATTTGAAGGGGACATATATTTT. It encodes CAWSVFEGDIYF.